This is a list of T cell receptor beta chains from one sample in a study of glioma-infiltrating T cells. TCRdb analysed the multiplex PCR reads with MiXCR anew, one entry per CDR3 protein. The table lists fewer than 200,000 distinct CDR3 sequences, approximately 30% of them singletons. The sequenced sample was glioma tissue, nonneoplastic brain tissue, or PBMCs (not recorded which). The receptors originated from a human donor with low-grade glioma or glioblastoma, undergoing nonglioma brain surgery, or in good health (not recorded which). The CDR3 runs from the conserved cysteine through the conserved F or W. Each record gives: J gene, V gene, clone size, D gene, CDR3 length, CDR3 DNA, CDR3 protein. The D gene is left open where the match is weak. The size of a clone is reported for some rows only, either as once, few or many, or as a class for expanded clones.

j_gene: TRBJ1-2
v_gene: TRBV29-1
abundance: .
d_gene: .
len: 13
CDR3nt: TGCAGCGTTTATGGAGTTACCAACTATGGCTACACCTTC
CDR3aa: CSVYGVTNYGYTF

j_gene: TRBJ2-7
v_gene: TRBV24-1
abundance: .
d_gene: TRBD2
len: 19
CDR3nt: TGTGCCACCAGTGGGCCGGGACTAGCGGGAGGAGAAGTTTACAACGAGCAGTACTTC
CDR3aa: CATSGPGLAGGEVYNEQYF

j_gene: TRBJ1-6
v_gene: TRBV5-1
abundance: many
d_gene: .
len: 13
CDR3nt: TGCGCCAGCAGCTTTGTCAGGAATTCACCCCTCCACTTT
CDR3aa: CASSFVRNSPLHF

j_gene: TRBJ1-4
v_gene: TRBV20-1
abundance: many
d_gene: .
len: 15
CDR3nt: TGCAGTGCTAGAGCCGGGACGCCAACTAATGAAAAACTGTTTTTT
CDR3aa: CSARAGTPTNEKLFF

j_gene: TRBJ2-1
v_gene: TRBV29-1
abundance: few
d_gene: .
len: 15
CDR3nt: TGCAGCGTTGAACCCCCCTCGGCGAGGTCGAATGAGCAGTTCTTC
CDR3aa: CSVEPPSARSNEQFF

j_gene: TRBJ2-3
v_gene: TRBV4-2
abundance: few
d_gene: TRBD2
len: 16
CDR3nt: TGTGCCAGCAGCCAAGTACTAGCGGCCCGGGAGGATACGCAGTATTTT
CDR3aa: CASSQVLAAREDTQYF

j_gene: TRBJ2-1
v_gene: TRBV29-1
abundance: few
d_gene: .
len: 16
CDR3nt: TGCAGCGTACGGAGTAGACGTAGTTTCTCCTACAATGAGCAGTTCTTC
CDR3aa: CSVRSRRSFSYNEQFF

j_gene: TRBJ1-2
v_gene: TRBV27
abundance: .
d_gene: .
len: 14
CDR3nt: TGTGCCAGCAGTTTATTCCAAAAAACCTATTGCTACACCTTC
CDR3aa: CASSLFQKTYCYTF

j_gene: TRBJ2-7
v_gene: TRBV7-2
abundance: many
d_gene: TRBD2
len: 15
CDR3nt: TGTGCCAGCAGGCCCCTAGCGGGGGGTGAGTACGAGCAGTACTTC
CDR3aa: CASRPLAGGEYEQYF

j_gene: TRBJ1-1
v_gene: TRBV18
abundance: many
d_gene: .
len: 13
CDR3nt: TGTGCCAGCTCACCAAACAGCGGCACTGAAGCTTTCTTT
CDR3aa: CASSPNSGTEAFF

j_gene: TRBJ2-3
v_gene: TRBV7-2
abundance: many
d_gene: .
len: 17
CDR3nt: TGTGCCAGCAGCTTAGGTGGGCCAGGAGGTGGCACAGATACGCAGTATTTT
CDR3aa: CASSLGGPGGGTDTQYF

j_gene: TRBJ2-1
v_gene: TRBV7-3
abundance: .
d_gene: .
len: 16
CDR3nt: TGTGCCAGCAGCCCAACCCCAACGCGAAACTACAATGAGCAGTTCTTC
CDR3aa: CASSPTPTRNYNEQFF

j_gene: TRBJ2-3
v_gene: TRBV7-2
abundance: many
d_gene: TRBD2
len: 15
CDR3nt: TGTGCCAGCAGCTTAGATGGGACTAGCGAATATACGCAGTATTTT
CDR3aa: CASSLDGTSEYTQYF

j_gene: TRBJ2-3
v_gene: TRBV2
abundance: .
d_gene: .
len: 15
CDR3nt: TGTGCCAGCAGTCTTGGTGGGGACCCTCCAGGTACGCAGTATTTT
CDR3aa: CASSLGGDPPGTQYF

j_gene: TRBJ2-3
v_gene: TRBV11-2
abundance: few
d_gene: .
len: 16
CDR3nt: TGTGCCAGCAGCGCGGGCACTCGACCTAGCACAGATACGCAGTATTTT
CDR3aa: CASSAGTRPSTDTQYF

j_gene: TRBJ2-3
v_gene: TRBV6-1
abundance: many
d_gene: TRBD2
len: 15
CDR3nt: TGTGCCAGCATTAGGACTAGAGTTAGTGCAGATACGCAGTATTTT
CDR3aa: CASIRTRVSADTQYF

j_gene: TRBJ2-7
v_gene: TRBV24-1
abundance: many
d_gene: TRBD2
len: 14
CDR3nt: TGTGCCACCAGTGATTCCGGGACTAGCGGCGAGCAGTACTTC
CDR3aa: CATSDSGTSGEQYF

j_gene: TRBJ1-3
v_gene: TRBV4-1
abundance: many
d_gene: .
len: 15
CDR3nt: TGCGCCAGCAGCCAACGTACAGACTCTGGAAACACCATATATTTT
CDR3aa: CASSQRTDSGNTIYF

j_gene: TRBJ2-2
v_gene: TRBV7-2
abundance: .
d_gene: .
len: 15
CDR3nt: TGTGCCAGCAGCTTAGCTGTGCAGACCACCGGGGAGCTGTTTTTT
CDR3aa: CASSLAVQTTGELFF

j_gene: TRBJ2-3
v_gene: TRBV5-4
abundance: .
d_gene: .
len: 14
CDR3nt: TGTGCCAGCAGCATTAGACAGTCGGCAGATACGCAGTATTTT
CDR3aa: CASSIRQSADTQYF

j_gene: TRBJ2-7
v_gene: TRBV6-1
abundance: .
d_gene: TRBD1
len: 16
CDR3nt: TGTGCCAGCAGTGAAGGGTGGACAGGGGGCAACTACGAGCAGTACTTC
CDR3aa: CASSEGWTGGNYEQYF

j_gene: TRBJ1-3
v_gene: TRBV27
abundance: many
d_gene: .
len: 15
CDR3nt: TGTGCCAGCAGTTTATACAGGAGCTCTGGAAACACCATATATTTT
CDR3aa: CASSLYRSSGNTIYF

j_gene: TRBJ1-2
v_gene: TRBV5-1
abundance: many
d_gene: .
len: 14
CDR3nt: TGCGCCAGCAGCTTTGGGGGAACTAACTATGGCTACACCTTC
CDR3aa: CASSFGGTNYGYTF

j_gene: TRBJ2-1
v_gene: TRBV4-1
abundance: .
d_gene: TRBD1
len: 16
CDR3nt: TGCGCCAGCAGCCACCCCACGGGACAGGGGTCCGGCGAGCAGTTCTTC
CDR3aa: CASSHPTGQGSGEQFF

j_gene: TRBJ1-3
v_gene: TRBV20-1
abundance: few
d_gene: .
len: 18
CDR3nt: TGCAGTGCTAGAATCCCTCTCCTCTCTAAAAACTCTGGAGACACCATATATTTT
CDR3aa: CSARIPLLSKNSGDTIYF

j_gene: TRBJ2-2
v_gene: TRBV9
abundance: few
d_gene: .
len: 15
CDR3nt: TGTGCCAGCAGCCCCAGGGTCCAGCGGACCGGGGAGCTGTTTTTT
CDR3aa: CASSPRVQRTGELFF

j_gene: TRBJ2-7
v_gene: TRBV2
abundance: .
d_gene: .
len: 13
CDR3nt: TGCGCCAGCAGCCAGTCGGGAAGCAATGAGCAGTACTTC
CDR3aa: CASSQSGSNEQYF

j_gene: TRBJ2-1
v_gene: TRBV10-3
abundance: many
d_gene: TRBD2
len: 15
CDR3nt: TGTGCCATCAGTGGAACAGCGGGGCCCCCGAGTGAGCAGTTCTTC
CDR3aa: CAISGTAGPPSEQFF

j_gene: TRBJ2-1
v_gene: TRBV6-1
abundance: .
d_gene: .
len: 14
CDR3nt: TGTGCCACGTGCAAGCGGAGCTCCCACAATGAGCAGTTCTTC
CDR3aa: CATCKRSSHNEQFF

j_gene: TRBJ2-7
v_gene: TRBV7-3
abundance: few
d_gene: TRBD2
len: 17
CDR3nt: TGTGCCAGCAGCTTACCCCTCGGGACTAGCAGGTTTATCGAGCAGTACTTC
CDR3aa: CASSLPLGTSRFIEQYF

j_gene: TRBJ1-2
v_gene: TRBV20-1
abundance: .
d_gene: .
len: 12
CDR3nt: TGCAGCGGTACCGGGACGGGCTATGGCTACACCTTC
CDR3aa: CSGTGTGYGYTF

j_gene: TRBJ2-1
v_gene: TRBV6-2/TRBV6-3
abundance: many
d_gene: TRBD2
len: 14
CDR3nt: TGTGCCAGCTGGTCCCCCGGGAGGTACAATGAGCAGTTCTTC
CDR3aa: CASWSPGRYNEQFF

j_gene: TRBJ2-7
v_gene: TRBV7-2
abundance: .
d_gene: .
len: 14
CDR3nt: TGTGCCAGCAGCTTAAACGGGATCTCCTACGAGCAGTACTTC
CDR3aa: CASSLNGISYEQYF

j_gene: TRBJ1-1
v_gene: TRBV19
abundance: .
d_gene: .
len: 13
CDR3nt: TGTGCCAGTAGATGGGACGGTCGGGCTGAAGCTTTCTTT
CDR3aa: CASRWDGRAEAFF

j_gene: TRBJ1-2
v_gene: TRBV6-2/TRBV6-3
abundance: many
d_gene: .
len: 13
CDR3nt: TGTGCCAGCAGTTACTCGTCGGCATATGGCTACACCTTC
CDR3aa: CASSYSSAYGYTF

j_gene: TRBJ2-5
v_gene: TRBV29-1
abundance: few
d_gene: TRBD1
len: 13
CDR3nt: TGCAGCGCTCGACAGGGGGGAAGAGAGACCCAGTACTTC
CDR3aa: CSARQGGRETQYF

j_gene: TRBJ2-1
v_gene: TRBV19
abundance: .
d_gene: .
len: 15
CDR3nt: TGTGCCAGTCGAACCGGGCTAGCTTCCTACAATGAGCAGTTCTTC
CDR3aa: CASRTGLASYNEQFF

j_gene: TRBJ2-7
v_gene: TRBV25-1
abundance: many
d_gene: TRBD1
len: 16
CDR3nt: TGTGCCAGCAGTGACCATGGGGACAGGGGGCCCTACGAGCAGTACTTC
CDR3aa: CASSDHGDRGPYEQYF

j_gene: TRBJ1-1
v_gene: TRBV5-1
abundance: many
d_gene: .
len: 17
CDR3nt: TGCGCCAGCCACGCTACGCGGGGGAGAGCAAAGAACACTGAAGCTTTCTTT
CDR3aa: CASHATRGRAKNTEAFF

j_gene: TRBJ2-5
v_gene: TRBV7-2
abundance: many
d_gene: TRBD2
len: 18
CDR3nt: TGTGCCAGCAGCTTAGTAGCGAGGGCGGGAGTCAGGAGAGAGACCCAGTACTTC
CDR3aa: CASSLVARAGVRRETQYF

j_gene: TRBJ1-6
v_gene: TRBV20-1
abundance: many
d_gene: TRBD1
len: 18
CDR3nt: TGCAGTGCTAGAGATTACTCGCGGACAGGGGTTCGTAATTCACCCCTCCACTTT
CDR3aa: CSARDYSRTGVRNSPLHF

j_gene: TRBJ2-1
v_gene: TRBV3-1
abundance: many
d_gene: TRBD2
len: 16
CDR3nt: TGTGCCAGCAGCTCCCGGCTAGCGGTATCGCGGAATGAGCAGTTCTTC
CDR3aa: CASSSRLAVSRNEQFF

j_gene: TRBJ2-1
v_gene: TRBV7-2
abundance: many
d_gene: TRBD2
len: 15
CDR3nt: TGTGCCAGCAGCCCACTAGCGGGAGATTACAATGAGCAGTTCTTC
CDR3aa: CASSPLAGDYNEQFF

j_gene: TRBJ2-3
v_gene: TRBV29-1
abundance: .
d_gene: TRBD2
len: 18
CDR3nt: TGCAGCGTTGAACTACAAGCGGGAGGATCTACGGTGACAGATACGCAGTATTTT
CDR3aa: CSVELQAGGSTVTDTQYF

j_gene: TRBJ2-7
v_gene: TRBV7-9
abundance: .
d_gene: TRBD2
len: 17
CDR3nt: TGTGCCAGCAGCTTAGGGCGGGGACTAGCGGGAGCCTACGAGCAGTACTTC
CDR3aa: CASSLGRGLAGAYEQYF

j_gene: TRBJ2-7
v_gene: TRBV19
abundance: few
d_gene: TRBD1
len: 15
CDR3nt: TGTGCCAGTAGTGCTCGGACAGGGGTCTCCTACGAGCAGTACTTC
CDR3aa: CASSARTGVSYEQYF

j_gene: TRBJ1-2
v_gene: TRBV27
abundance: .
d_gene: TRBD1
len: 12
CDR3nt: TGTGCCAGCAGTTCTACAGGGGGGGGCTACACCTTC
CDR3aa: CASSSTGGGYTF

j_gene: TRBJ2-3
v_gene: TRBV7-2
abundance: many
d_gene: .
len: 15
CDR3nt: TGTGCCAGCAGCTTAATCCGGCCGGGCACAGATACGCAGTATTTT
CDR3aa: CASSLIRPGTDTQYF

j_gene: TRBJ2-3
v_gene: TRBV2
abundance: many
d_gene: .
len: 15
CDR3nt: TGTGCCAGCAGTCGGGACGGGTCAGTCACAGATACGCAGTATTTT
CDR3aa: CASSRDGSVTDTQYF

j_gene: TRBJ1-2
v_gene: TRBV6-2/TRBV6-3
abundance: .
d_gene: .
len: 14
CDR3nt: TGTGCCAGCACGAAGGTAGCACAGGGACGCGGCTACACCTTC
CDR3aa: CASTKVAQGRGYTF

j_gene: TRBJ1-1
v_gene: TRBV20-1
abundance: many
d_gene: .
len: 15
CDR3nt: TGCAGTGCTCCACCTACGGGGGGAGCGGAGACTGAAGCTTTCTTT
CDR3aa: CSAPPTGGAETEAFF

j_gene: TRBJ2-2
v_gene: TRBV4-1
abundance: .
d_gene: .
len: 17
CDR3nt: TGCGCCAGCAGCCAAGTATTAGTTGGAGTGGAGGGCGGGGAGCTGTTTTTT
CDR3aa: CASSQVLVGVEGGELFF

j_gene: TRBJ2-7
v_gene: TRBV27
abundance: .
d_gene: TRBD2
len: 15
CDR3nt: TGTGCCAGCAGTTTGGGGCAGACTAGCGGGAGTAGTTGGTACTTC
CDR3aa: CASSLGQTSGSSWYF